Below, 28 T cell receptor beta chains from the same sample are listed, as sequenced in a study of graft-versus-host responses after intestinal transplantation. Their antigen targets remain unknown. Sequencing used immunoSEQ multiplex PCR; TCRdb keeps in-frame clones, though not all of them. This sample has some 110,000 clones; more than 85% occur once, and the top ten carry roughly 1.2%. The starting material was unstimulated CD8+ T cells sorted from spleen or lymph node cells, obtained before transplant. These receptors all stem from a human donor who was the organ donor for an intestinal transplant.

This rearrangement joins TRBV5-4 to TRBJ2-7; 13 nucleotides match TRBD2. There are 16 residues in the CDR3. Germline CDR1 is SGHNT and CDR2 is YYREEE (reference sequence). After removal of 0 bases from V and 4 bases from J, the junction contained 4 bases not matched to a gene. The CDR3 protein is CASSLGTSGRWYEQYF. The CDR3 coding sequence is TGTGCCAGCAGCTTGGGGACTAGCGGGAGATGGTACGAGCAGTACTTC.

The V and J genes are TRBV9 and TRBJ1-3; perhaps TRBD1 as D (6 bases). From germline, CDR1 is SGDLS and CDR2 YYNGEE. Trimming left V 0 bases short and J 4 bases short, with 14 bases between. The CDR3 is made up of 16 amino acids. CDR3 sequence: CASSVAGGAKGNTIYF. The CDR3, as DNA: TGTGCCAGCAGCGTAGCTGGGGGGGCGAAGGGAAACACCATATATTTT.

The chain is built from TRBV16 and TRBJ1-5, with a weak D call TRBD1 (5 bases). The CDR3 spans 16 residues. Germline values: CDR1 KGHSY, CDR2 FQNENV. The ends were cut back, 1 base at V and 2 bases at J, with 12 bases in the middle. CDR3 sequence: CASSQFHLGGNQPQHF. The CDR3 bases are TGTGCCAGCAGCCAATTCCACCTAGGGGGCAATCAGCCCCAGCATTTT.

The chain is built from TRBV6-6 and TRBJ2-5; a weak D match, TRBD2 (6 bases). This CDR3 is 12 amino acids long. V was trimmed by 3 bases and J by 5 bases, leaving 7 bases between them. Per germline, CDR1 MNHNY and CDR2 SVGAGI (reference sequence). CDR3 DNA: TGTGCCAGCAGTTATGGGGGGGAGACCCAGTACTTC. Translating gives CASSYGGETQYF.

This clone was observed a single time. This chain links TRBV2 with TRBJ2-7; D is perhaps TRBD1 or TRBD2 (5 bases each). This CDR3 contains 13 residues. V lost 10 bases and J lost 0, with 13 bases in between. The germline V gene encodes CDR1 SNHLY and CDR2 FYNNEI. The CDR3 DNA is TGTGCCACTCGGGACCCAGGCTCCTACGAGCAGTACTTC. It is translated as CATRDPGSYEQYF.

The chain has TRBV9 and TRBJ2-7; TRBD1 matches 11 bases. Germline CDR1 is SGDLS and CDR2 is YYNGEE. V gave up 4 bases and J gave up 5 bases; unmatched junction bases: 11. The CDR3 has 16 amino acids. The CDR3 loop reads CASSTYPGTGGHEQYF. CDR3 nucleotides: TGTGCCAGCAGCACCTACCCCGGGACAGGGGGGCACGAGCAGTACTTC.

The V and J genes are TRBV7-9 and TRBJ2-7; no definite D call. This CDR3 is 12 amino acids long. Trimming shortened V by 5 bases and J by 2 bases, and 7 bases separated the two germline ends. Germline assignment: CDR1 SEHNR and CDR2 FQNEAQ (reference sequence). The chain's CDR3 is CASSTSPYEQYF. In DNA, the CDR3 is TGTGCCAGCAGCACGTCCCCCTACGAGCAGTACTTC. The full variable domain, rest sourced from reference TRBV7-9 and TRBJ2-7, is DTGVSQNPRHKITKRGQNVTFRCDPISEHNRLYWYRQTLGQGPEFLTYFQNEAQLEKSRLLSDRFSAERPKGSFSTLEIQRTEQGDSAMYLCASSTSPYEQYFGPGTRLTVT.

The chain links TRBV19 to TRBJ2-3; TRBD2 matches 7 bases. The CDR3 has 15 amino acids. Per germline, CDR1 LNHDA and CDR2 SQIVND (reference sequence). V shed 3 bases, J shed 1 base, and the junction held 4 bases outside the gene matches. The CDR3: CASSIQAGGTDTQYF. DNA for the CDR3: TGTGCCAGTAGTATTCAGGCGGGAGGCACAGATACGCAGTATTTT.

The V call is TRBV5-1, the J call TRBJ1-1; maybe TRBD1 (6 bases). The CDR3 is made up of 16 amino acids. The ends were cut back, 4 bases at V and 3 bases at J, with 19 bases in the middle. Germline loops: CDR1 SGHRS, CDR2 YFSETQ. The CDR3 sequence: CASSPGPYREDTEAFF. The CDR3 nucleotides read TGCGCCAGCAGCCCGGGACCCTACAGGGAGGACACTGAAGCTTTCTTT.

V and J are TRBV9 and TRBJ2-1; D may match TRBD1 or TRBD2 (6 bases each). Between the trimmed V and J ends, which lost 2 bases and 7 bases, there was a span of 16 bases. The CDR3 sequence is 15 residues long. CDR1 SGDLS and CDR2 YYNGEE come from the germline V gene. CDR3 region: CASSVEGERANEQFF. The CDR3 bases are TGTGCCAGCAGCGTGGAGGGGGAGCGGGCTAATGAGCAGTTCTTC.

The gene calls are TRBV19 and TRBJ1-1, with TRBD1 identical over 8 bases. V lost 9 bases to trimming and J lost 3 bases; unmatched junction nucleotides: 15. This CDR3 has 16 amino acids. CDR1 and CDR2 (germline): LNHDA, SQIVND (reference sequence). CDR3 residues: CASLNAQGAWDTEAFF. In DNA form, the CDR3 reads TGTGCCAGCCTAAACGCTCAGGGGGCGTGGGACACTGAAGCTTTCTTT.

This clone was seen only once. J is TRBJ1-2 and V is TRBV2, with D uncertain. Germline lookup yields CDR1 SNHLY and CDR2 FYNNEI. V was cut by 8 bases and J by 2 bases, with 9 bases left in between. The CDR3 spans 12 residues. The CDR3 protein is CASGTGNYGYTF. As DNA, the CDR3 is TGTGCCAGCGGTACTGGGAACTATGGCTACACCTTC. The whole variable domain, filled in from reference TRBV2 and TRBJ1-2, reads EPEVTQTPSHQVTQMGQEVILRCVPISNHLYFYWYRQILGQKVEFLVSFYNNEISEKSEIFDDQFSVERPDGSNFTLKIRSTKLEDSAMYFCASGTGNYGYTFGSGTRLTVV.

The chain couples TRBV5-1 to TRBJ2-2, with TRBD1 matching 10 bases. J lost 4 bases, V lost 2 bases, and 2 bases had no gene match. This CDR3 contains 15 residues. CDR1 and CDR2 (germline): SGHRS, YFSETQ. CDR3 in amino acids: CASSFRTGGTGELFF. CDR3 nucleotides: TGCGCCAGCAGCTTTAGGACAGGGGGCACCGGGGAGCTGTTTTTT.

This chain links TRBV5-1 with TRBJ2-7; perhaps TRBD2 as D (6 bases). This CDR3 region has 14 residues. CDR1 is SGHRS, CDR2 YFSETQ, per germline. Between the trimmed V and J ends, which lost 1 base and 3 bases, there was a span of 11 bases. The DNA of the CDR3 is TGCGCCAGCAGCTTGAATGGGGGGAACTACGAGCAGTACTTC. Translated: CASSLNGGNYEQYF.

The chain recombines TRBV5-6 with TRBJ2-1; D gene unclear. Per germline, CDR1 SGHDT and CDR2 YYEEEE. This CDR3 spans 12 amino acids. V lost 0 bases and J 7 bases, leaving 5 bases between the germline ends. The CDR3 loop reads CASSLGVNEQFF. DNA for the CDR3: TGTGCCAGCAGCTTGGGAGTGAATGAGCAGTTCTTC.

In DNA form, the CDR3 reads TGTGCCAGCAGTGGCCCCGACAGGGACTACGAGCAGTACTTC. Translated, it gives CASSGPDRDYEQYF. This chain joins TRBV2 and TRBJ2-7; 7 bases match TRBD1. The CDR3 runs 14 residues. Germline values: CDR1 SNHLY, CDR2 FYNNEI. With 4 bases clipped from V and 3 bases from J, the junction kept 6 bases outside the gene matches.

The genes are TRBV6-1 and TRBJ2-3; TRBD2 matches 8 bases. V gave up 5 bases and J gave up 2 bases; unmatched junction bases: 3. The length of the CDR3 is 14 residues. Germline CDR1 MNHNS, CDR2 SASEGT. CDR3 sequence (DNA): TGTGCCAGCAGTCCTAGCGGGCACACAGATACGCAGTATTTT. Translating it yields CASSPSGHTDTQYF.

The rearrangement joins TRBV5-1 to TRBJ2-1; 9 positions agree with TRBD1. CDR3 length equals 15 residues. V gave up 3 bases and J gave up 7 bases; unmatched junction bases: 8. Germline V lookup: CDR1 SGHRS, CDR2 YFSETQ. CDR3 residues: CASSSWTGAINEQFF. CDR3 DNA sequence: TGCGCCAGCAGCTCTTGGACAGGGGCGATTAATGAGCAGTTCTTC.

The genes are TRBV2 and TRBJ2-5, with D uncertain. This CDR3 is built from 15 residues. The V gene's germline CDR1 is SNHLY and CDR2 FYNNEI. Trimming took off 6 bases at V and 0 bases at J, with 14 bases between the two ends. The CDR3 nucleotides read TGTGCCAGCAGGAAAGGGCCCTCGTACCAAGAGACCCAGTACTTC. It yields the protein CASRKGPSYQETQYF.

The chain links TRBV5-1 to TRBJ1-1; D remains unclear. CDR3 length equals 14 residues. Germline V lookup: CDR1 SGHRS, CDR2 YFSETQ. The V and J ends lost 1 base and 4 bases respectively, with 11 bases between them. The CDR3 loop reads CASSLLPGGTEAFF. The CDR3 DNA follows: TGCGCCAGCAGCTTGTTACCGGGTGGCACTGAAGCTTTCTTT.

CDR3 in DNA: TGTGCCAGCAGCTTATCTCTGGGCAGCGAGACCCAGTACTTC. It encodes CASSLSLGSETQYF. The chain employs TRBV7-9 and TRBJ2-5; D is undetermined. From germline, CDR1 is SEHNR and CDR2 FQNEAQ (reference sequence). V was shortened by 2 bases and J by 5 bases, with 12 bases between the two germline ends. The CDR3 sequence is 14 residues long.

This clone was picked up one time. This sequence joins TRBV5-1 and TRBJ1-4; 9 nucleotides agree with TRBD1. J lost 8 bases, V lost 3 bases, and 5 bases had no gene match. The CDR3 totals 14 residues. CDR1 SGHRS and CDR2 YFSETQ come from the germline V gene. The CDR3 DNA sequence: TGCGCCAGCAGCTACGGACAGGGGTGGGAAAAACTGTTTTTT. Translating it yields CASSYGQGWEKLFF.

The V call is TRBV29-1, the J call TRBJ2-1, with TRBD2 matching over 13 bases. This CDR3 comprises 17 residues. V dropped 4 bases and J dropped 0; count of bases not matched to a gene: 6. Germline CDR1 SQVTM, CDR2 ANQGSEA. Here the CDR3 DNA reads TGCAGCGTTGTAGGGACTAGCGGGGCCAGCTCCTACAATGAGCAGTTCTTC. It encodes CSVVGTSGASSYNEQFF.

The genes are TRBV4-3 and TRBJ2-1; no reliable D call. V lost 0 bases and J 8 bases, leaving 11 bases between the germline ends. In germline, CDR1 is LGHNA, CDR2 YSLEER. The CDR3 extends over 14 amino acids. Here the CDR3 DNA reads TGCGCCAGCAGCCAAGAGGCGGTTTACGATGAGCAGTTCTTC. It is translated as CASSQEAVYDEQFF.

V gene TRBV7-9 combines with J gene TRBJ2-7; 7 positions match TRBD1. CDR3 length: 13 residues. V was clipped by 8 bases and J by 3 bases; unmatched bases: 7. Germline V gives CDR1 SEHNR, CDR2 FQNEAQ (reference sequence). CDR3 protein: CASRPDRDYEQYF. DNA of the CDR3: TGTGCCAGCCGCCCTGACAGGGACTACGAGCAGTACTTC.

The CDR3 region is CASTAGSPGEQFF. The CDR3 DNA reads TGTGCCAGCACAGCGGGGTCACCTGGTGAGCAGTTCTTC. The rearrangement links TRBV6-1 to TRBJ2-1; TRBD2 aligns across 7 bases. The germline gives CDR1 MNHNS, CDR2 SASEGT. V shed 7 bases, J shed 9 bases, and the junction held 9 bases outside the gene matches. The CDR3 is 13 amino acids.

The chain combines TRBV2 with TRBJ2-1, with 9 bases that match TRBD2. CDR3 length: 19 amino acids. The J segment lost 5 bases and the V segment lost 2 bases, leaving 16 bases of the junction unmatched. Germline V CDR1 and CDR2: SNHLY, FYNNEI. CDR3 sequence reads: CASSEYGAGGSSQNNEQFF. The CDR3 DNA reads TGTGCCAGCAGTGAATATGGGGCGGGAGGGAGCTCTCAGAACAATGAGCAGTTCTTC.

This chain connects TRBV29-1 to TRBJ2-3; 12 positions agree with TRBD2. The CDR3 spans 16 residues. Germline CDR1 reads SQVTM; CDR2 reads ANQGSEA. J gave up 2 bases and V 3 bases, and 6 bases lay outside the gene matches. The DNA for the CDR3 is TGCAGCGTTGATTACGGGACTAGCGGGTTCACAGATACGCAGTATTTT. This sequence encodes CSVDYGTSGFTDTQYF.